Below, 29 T cell receptor beta chains from the same sample are listed, as sequenced in a study of cytomegalovirus exposure and HLA in healthy donors. The study ran its PCR with 60 Vbeta and 13 Jbeta primers. TCRdb's table, derived via immunoSEQ multiplex PCR, lists solely in-frame clones and lacks some. This table holds around 160,000 clones, under 85% found once. Specimen: PBMCs. These receptors were collected from a man aged 50 to 59 in good health and CMV-seropositive.

This clone was recorded a few times. The chain couples TRBV30 to TRBJ2-1; 10 nucleotides align to TRBD2. Germline V CDR1 and CDR2: GTSNPN, SVGIG (reference sequence). V gave up 2 bases and J gave up 5 bases; unmatched junction bases: 6. The CDR3 totals 15 residues. The CDR3 loop is CAWSPGTSVHNEQFF. CDR3 DNA: TGTGCCTGGAGTCCCGGGACTAGCGTCCACAATGAGCAGTTCTTC. The entire variable domain, with the rest obtained from reference TRBV30 and TRBJ2-1, is as follows: SQTIHQWPATLVQPVGSPLSLECTVEGTSNPNLYWYRQAAGRGLQLLFYSVGIGQISSEVPQNLSASRPQDRQFILSSKKLLLSDSGFYLCAWSPGTSVHNEQFFGPGTRLTVL.

This clone was found once. The J gene is TRBJ2-5, the V gene TRBV13; 16 positions match TRBD2. V lost 5 bases to trimming and J lost 5 bases; unmatched junction nucleotides: 8. From germline, CDR1 is PRHDT and CDR2 FYEKMQ (reference sequence). The CDR3 sequence is 17 residues long. The CDR3: CASSGGTSGRAGETQYF. The CDR3 coding sequence is TGTGCCAGCAGCGGAGGGACTAGCGGGAGGGCCGGGGAGACCCAGTACTTC.

The rearrangement joins TRBV14 to TRBJ2-7; the D is unclear. The CDR3 is made up of 12 amino acids. Germline values: CDR1 SGHDN, CDR2 FVKESK. V was cut by 1 base and J by 3 bases, with 4 bases left in between. The CDR3 spells CASSQVLYEQYF. The CDR3, as DNA: TGTGCCAGCAGCCAAGTACTCTACGAGCAGTACTTC.

The chain is built from TRBV7-2 and TRBJ2-7; unclear D gene. Looked up from germline, CDR1 is SGHTA and CDR2 is FQGNSA. The V gene lost 2 bases and the J gene lost 5 bases, with 4 bases spanning the gap. CDR3 size: 11 residues. CDR3 nucleotides: TGTGCCAGCAGCTTATATGACGAGCAGTACTTC. This gives the protein CASSLYDEQYF.

The CDR3 sequence: CASSSPGTSGGRETQYF. The CDR3 nucleotides read TGTGCCAGCAGTTCGCCTGGGACTAGCGGGGGGAGGGAGACCCAGTACTTC. The V and J genes are TRBV28 and TRBJ2-5; 15 bases match TRBD2. Germline V gives CDR1 MDHEN, CDR2 SYDVKM. The CDR3 covers 17 residues. Germline trimming cut 4 bases from V and 5 bases from J; bases unmatched to any gene: 8.

This clone is a singleton in its sample. The CDR3 loop is CASSMDSEETQYF. DNA of the CDR3: TGTGCCAGTAGTATGGACAGCGAAGAGACCCAGTACTTC. The chain combines TRBV19 with TRBJ2-5; perhaps TRBD1 as D (6 bases). V lost 3 bases and J lost 3, with 8 bases in between. This CDR3 spans 13 amino acids. Germline CDR1 and CDR2: LNHDA and SQIVND (reference sequence).

This clone was detected once. The V gene is TRBV6-1, the J gene TRBJ1-5; a weak D match, TRBD1 (5 bases). V shed 6 bases and J shed 2 bases, with 14 bases lying between them. Germline V gene lookup returns CDR1 MNHNS and CDR2 SASEGT. This CDR3 has 15 residues. The CDR3: CASRASGGGNQPQHF. CDR3 DNA sequence: TGTGCCAGCAGAGCCAGTGGGGGGGGCAATCAGCCCCAGCATTTT.

The rearrangement uses TRBV6-1 and TRBJ2-1, with 10 bases aligning to TRBD2. With V trimmed by 7 bases and J by 10 bases, 10 bases remained unmatched. The CDR3 is made up of 14 amino acids. Germline V gene lookup returns CDR1 MNHNS and CDR2 SASEGT. CDR3 coding DNA: TGTGCCAGCATCGAGCTAGCGGGAGCGTGGGAGCAGTTCTTC. Residues: CASIELAGAWEQFF.

This clone was observed a few times. This chain links TRBV4-1 with TRBJ1-6; no clear D gene. There are 14 residues in the CDR3. Germline V gene sequence: CDR1 MGHRA, CDR2 YSYEKL. V was cut by 0 bases and J by 14 bases, with 14 bases left in between. The CDR3 bases are TGCGCCAGCAGCCAAGAAGCCAGCCTAGAGGCCCTCCACTTT. This sequence encodes CASSQEASLEALHF.

V and J are TRBV9 and TRBJ2-7; 7 bases align to TRBD2. Germline lookup yields CDR1 SGDLS and CDR2 YYNGEE. With 0 bases clipped from V and 0 bases from J, the junction kept 12 bases outside the gene matches. The CDR3 runs to 18 residues. The CDR3 here is CASSVGAGEGGSSYEQYF. Here the CDR3 DNA reads TGTGCCAGCAGCGTAGGGGCGGGAGAGGGTGGGAGCTCCTACGAGCAGTACTTC.

The chain employs TRBV25-1 and TRBJ2-1; TRBD2 matches at 13 bases. Trimming removed 4 bases from V and 10 bases from J; junction bases left unmatched: 7. The CDR3 is 15 residues long. CDR1 and CDR2 from the germline V gene are MGHDK and SYGVNS. The CDR3 sequence is CASSGRTSGRKEQFF. The CDR3 nucleotides are TGTGCCAGCAGTGGCCGGACTAGCGGGAGAAAGGAGCAGTTCTTC.

Comments on this clone: This same CDR3 is encoded by further DNA sequences in the sample. The chain links TRBV9 to TRBJ2-5; no reliable D call. The germline V and J ends were trimmed by 4 bases and 2 bases, with 18 bases remaining between them. Germline values: CDR1 SGDLS, CDR2 YYNGEE. CDR3 length: 16 amino acids. DNA of the CDR3: TGTGCCAGCAGCCCCCACTCTCTGGCAGGACAAGAGACCCAGTACTTC. Amino acids: CASSPHSLAGQETQYF.

This clone was seen only a few times. The chain joins TRBV5-1 to TRBJ2-3; possible D gene TRBD2, 6 bases. The germline CDR1 and CDR2 sequences are SGHRS and YFSETQ. V was cut by 4 bases and J by 0 bases, with 12 bases left in between. CDR3 length equals 15 residues. The CDR3 sequence: CASSMTRTSTDTQYF. The CDR3 nucleotides are TGCGCCAGCAGCATGACTAGAACTAGCACAGATACGCAGTATTTT.

The CDR3 here is CASGHQGVSYEQYF. DNA of the CDR3: TGTGCCAGCGGTCATCAGGGGGTTTCCTACGAGCAGTACTTC. The chain is built from TRBV5-5 and TRBJ2-7; TRBD1 agrees at 7 bases. This CDR3 contains 14 residues. Germline V CDR1 and CDR2: SGHKS, YYEKEE (reference sequence). J gave up 1 base and V 7 bases, and 8 bases lay outside the gene matches.

The rearrangement uses TRBV27 and TRBJ2-3; D gene ambiguous. Germline-derived CDR1 and CDR2 are MNHEY and SMNVEV (reference sequence). This CDR3 is 13 amino acids long. V lost 5 bases and J 1 base, leaving 7 bases between the germline ends. The CDR3 sequence is CASSVAGTDTQYF. The CDR3 DNA sequence: TGTGCCAGCAGTGTTGCGGGCACAGATACGCAGTATTTT.

The chain joins TRBV11-2 to TRBJ2-2; 11 bases align to TRBD2. The CDR3 loop spans 15 amino acids. With 5 bases clipped from V and 5 bases from J, the junction kept 4 bases outside the gene matches. From germline, CDR1 is SGHAT and CDR2 FQNNGV. As DNA, the CDR3 is TGTGCCAGCAGCCCAAGACTAGCGGGGACCGGGGAGCTGTTTTTT. Residues: CASSPRLAGTGELFF.

This clone was counted a single time. The chain links TRBV19 to TRBJ2-1; tentatively, D is TRBD2 (7 bases). Germline CDR1 is LNHDA and CDR2 is SQIVND (reference sequence). V lost 3 bases, J lost 3 bases, and 12 bases lay in between. The CDR3 has 15 residues. The CDR3 region is CASSIAGAGYNEQFF. Here the CDR3 DNA reads TGTGCCAGTAGTATTGCGGGGGCGGGCTACAATGAGCAGTTCTTC.

The chain is built from TRBV7-9 and TRBJ1-1, with TRBD1 as a possible D gene (5 bases). V was trimmed by 5 bases and J by 1 base, leaving 20 bases between them. Germline values: CDR1 SEHNR, CDR2 FQNEAQ (reference sequence). This CDR3 contains 17 residues. The CDR3 reads CASSPRGGRVGNTEAFF. DNA for the CDR3: TGTGCCAGCAGCCCCCGGGGGGGTAGGGTTGGGAACACTGAAGCTTTCTTT.

This chain joins TRBV5-1 and TRBJ2-7; tentatively, D is TRBD2 (5 bases). The germline V and J ends were trimmed by 4 bases and 2 bases, with 16 bases remaining between them. Germline V gene sequence: CDR1 SGHRS, CDR2 YFSETQ. CDR3 length: 15 amino acids. CDR3 sequence: CASSPDYGSAYEQYF. The CDR3, as DNA: TGCGCCAGCAGCCCCGACTATGGATCTGCCTACGAGCAGTACTTC.

This sequence joins TRBV19 and TRBJ2-7, with TRBD2 matching over 12 bases. From germline, CDR1 is LNHDA and CDR2 SQIVND (reference sequence). This CDR3 contains 16 residues. The junction had 12 bases not matched to a gene; V was cut back by 8 bases and J by 4 bases. For the CDR3, the DNA is TGTGCCAGTCCTCTGGCTAGCGGGAGGGCCGGGTACGAGCAGTACTTC. This translates into CASPLASGRAGYEQYF.

This clone occurred a few times. The gene calls are TRBV9 and TRBJ2-7; 7 bases are shared with TRBD2. With 0 bases clipped from V and 1 base from J, the junction kept 4 bases outside the gene matches. Germline values: CDR1 SGDLS, CDR2 YYNGEE. This CDR3 comprises 15 residues. The CDR3 coding sequence is TGTGCCAGCAGCGTAGCATCGGGGGGATCCTACGAGCAGTACTTC. Protein product: CASSVASGGSYEQYF.

The chain combines TRBV7-9 with TRBJ1-4; TRBD1 matches 8 bases. Germline V gene data show CDR1 as SEHNR and CDR2 as FQNEAQ (reference sequence). The CDR3 contains 15 residues. V gave up 3 bases and J gave up 4 bases; unmatched junction bases: 4. In DNA, the CDR3 is TGTGCCAGCAGCTTCGGACAGGGCCTTAATGAAAAACTGTTTTTT. It encodes CASSFGQGLNEKLFF.

The chain uses TRBV6-1 and TRBJ1-5; a weak D match, TRBD1 (6 bases). V was trimmed by 2 bases and J by 2 bases, leaving 10 bases between them. Germline lookup yields CDR1 MNHNS and CDR2 SASEGT. This CDR3 region has 15 residues. The CDR3 sequence: CASSEQGIGNQPQHF. In DNA form, the CDR3 reads TGTGCCAGCAGTGAACAGGGGATTGGCAATCAGCCCCAGCATTTT.

The gene calls are TRBV2 and TRBJ2-1; 13 bases match TRBD2. V shed 11 bases and J 4 bases; nucleotides not matched to a gene: 5. The CDR3 loop spans 14 amino acids. Looked up from germline, CDR1 is SNHLY and CDR2 is FYNNEI. The chain's CDR3 is CAHRTSGGYNEQFF. Written as DNA, the CDR3 is TGTGCCCATAGGACTAGCGGGGGATACAATGAGCAGTTCTTC.

This chain connects TRBV2 to TRBJ2-3, with a weak D call TRBD1 (5 bases). The length of the CDR3 is 15 residues. The ends were cut back, 4 bases at V and 1 base at J, with 12 bases in the middle. Germline values: CDR1 SNHLY, CDR2 FYNNEI. Here the CDR3 DNA reads TGTGCCAGCAGTGGGCTTACAGGCGGCACAGATACGCAGTATTTT. Translating gives CASSGLTGGTDTQYF.

This clone came up once. The V call is TRBV7-9, the J call TRBJ1-6; D not resolved. Between the trimmed V and J ends, which lost 3 bases and 8 bases, there was a span of 11 bases. The CDR3 is made up of 14 amino acids. CDR1 is SEHNR and CDR2 is FQNEAQ in the germline V gene (reference sequence). The CDR3 region is CASSFLREYSPLHF. DNA of the CDR3: TGTGCCAGCAGCTTCTTACGGGAATATTCACCCCTCCACTTT. The full variable domain, rest sourced from reference TRBV7-9 and TRBJ1-6, is DTGVSQNPRHKITKRGQNVTFRCDPISEHNRLYWYRQTLGQGPEFLTYFQNEAQLEKSRLLSDRFSAERPKGSFSTLEIQRTEQGDSAMYLCASSFLREYSPLHFGNGTRLTVT.

The sample holds one count of this clone. The chain recombines TRBV5-6 with TRBJ2-5; perhaps TRBD1 as D (5 bases). This CDR3 comprises 14 residues. With 2 bases removed from V and 7 bases from J, the gap between germline ends came to 15 bases. Per the germline V gene, CDR1 is SGHDT and CDR2 is YYEEEE. The CDR3 protein is CASSLVLQGRTQYF. The CDR3 bases are TGTGCCAGCAGCTTAGTTCTCCAGGGAAGGACCCAGTACTTC.

This chain connects TRBV5-1 to TRBJ2-3; 11 bases agree with TRBD2. V was pared by 4 bases and J by 0 bases, with 4 bases of the junction left unmatched. Germline V gene sequence: CDR1 SGHRS, CDR2 YFSETQ. The CDR3 loop spans 16 amino acids. CDR3 bases: TGCGCCAGCAGCCATACTAGCGGGAGAAGCACAGATACGCAGTATTTT. It yields the protein CASSHTSGRSTDTQYF.

The rearrangement links TRBV2 to TRBJ2-5; the match to TRBD2 covers 11 bases. Trimming at V came to 5 bases and at J to 2 bases, leaving 10 bases not matched to a gene. The CDR3 sequence is 17 residues long. Germline loops: CDR1 SNHLY, CDR2 FYNNEI. CDR3 coding DNA: TGTGCCAGCAGTCACCTGGGACTAGCGGACCCTCAAGAGACCCAGTACTTC. Its protein product is CASSHLGLADPQETQYF.